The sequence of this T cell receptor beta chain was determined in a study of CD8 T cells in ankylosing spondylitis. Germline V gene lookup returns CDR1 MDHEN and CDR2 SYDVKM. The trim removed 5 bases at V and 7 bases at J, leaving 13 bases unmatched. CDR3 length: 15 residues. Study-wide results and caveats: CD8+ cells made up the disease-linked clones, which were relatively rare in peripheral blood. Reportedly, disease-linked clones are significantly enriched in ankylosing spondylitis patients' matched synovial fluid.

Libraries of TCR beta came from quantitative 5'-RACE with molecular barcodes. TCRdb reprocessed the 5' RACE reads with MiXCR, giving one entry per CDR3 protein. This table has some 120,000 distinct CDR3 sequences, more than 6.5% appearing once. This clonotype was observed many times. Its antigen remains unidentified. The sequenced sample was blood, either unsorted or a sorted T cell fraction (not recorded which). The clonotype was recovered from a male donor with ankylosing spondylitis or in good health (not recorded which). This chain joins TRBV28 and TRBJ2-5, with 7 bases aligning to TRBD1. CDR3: CASSHRGLVSGTQYF. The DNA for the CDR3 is TGTGCCAGCAGTCACAGGGGCCTAGTTAGTGGGACCCAGTACTTC.